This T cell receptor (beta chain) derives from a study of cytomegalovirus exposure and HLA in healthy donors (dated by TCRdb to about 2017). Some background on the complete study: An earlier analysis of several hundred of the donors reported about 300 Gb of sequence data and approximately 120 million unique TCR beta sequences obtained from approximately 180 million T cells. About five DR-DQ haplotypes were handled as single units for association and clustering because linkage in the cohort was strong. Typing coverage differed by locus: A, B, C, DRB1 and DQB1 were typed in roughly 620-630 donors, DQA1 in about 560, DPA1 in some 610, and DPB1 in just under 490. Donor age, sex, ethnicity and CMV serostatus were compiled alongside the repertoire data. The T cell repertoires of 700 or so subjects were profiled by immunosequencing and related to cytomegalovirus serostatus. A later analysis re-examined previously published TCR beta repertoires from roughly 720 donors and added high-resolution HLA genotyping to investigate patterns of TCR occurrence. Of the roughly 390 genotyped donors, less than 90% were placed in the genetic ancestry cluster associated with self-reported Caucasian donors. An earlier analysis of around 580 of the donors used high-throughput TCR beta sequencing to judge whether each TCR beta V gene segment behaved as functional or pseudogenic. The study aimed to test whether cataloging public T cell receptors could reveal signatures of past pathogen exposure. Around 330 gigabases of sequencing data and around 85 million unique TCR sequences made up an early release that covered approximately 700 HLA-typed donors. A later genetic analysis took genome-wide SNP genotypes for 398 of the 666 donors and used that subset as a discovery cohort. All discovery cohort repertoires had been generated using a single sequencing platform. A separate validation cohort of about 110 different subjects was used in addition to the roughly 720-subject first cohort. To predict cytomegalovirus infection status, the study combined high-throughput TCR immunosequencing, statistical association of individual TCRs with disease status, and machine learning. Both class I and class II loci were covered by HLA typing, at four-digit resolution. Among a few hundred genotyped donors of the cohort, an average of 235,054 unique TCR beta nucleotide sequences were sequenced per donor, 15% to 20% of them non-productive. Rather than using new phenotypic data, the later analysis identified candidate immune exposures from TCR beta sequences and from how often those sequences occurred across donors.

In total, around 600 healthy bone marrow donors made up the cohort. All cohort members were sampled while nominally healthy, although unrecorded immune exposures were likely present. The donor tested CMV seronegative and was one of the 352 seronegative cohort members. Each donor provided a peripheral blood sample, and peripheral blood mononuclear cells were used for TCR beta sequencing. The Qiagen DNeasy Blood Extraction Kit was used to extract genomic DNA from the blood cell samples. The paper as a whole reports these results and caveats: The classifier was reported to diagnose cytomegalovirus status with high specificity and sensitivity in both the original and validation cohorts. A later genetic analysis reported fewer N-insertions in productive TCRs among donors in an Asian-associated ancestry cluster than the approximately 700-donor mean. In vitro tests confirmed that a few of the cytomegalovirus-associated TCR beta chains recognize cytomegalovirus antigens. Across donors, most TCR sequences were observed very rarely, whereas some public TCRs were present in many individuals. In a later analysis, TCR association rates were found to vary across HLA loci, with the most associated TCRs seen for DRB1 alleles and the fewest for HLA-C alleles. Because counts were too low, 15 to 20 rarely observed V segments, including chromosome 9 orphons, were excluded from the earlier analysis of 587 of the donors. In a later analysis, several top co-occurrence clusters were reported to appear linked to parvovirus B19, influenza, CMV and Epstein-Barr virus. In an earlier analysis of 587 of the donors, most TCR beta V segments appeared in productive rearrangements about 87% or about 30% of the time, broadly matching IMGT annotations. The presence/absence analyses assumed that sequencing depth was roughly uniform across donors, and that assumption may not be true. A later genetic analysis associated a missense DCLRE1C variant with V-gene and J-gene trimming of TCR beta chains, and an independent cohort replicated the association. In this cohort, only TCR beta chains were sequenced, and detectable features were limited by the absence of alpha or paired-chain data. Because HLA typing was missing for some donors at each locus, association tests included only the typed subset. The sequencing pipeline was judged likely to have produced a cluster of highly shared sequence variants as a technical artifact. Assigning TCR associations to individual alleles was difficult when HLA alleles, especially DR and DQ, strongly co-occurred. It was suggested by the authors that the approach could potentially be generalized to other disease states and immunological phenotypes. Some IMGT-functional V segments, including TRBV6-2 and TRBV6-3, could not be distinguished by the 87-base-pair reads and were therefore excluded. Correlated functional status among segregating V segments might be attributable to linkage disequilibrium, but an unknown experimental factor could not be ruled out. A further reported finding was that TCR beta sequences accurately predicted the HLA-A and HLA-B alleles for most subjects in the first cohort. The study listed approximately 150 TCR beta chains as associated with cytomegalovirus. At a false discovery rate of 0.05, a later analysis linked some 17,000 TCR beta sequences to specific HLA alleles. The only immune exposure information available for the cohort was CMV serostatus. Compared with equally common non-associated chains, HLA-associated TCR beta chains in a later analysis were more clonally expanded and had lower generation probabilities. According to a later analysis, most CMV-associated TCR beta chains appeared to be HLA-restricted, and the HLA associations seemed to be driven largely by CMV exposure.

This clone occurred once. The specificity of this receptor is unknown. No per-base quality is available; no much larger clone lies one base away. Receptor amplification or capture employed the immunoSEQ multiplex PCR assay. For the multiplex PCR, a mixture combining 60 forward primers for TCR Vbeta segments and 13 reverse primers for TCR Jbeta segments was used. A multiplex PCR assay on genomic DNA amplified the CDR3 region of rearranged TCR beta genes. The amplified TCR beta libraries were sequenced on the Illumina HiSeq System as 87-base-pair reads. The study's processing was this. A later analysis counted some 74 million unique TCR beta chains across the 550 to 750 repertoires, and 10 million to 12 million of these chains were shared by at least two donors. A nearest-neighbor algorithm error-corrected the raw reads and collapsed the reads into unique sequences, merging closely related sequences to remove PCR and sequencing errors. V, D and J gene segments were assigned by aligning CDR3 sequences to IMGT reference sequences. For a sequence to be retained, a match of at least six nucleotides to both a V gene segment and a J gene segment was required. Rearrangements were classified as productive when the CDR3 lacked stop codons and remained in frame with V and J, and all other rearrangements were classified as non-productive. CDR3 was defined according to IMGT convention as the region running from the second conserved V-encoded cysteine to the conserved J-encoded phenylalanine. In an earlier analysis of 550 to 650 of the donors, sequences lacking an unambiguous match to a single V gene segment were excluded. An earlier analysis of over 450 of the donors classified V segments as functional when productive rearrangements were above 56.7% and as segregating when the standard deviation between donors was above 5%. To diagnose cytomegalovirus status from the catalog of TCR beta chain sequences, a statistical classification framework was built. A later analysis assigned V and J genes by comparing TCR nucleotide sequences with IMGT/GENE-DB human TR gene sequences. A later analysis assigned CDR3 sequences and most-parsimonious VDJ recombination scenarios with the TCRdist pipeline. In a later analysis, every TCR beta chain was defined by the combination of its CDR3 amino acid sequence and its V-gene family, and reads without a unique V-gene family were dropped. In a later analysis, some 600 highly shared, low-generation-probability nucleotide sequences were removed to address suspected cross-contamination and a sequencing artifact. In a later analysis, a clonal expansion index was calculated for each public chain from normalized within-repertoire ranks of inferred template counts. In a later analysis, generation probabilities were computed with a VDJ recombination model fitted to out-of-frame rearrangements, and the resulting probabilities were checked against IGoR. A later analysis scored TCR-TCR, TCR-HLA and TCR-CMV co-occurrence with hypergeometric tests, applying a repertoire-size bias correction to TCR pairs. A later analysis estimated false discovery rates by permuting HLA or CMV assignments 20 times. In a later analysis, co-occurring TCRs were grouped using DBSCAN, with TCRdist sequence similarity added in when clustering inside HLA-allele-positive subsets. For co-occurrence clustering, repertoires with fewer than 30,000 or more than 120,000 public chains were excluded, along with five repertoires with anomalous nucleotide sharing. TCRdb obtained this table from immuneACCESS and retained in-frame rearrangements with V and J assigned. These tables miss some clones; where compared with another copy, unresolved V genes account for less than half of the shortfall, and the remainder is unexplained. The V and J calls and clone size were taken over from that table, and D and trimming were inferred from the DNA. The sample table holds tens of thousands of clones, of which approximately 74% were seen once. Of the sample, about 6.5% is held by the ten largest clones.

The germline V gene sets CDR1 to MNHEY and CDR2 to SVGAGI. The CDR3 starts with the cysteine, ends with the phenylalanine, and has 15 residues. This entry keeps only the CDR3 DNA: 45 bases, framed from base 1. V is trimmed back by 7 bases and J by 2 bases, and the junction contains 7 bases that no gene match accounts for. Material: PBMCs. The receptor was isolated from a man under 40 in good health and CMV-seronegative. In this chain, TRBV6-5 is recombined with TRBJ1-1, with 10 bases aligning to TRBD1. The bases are TGTGCCAGCACCAAAGACAGGGGGCCTAACACTGAAGCTTTCTTT. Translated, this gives CASTKDRGPNTEAFF.